The 32 T cell receptor beta chains presented below share a single source sample, sequenced in a study of blood T cell repertoires in COVID-19. Profiled with immunoSEQ multiplex PCR; TCRdb holds only in-frame clones, not every one. The sample lists under 300,000 clones, 80% to 85% occurring once. Specimen: PBMCs or T cells enriched from blood (not recorded which). These receptors originate from a man aged 45-65 years who had recovered from COVID-19.

The chain links TRBV9 to TRBJ2-1; TRBD2 matches 8 bases. Germline trimming cut 0 bases from V and 7 bases from J; bases unmatched to any gene: 3. The V gene's germline CDR1 is SGDLS and CDR2 YYNGEE. CDR3 length: 14 amino acids. The CDR3, as DNA: TGTGCCAGCAGCGTAGTGGGCGGGAGGAATGAGCAGTTCTTC. Encoded protein: CASSVVGGRNEQFF.

The V gene is TRBV5-1, the J gene TRBJ1-1; the D is unclear. This CDR3 has 13 amino acids. V lost 5 bases, J lost 4 bases, and 12 bases lay in between. The germline V gene has CDR1 SGHRS and CDR2 YFSETQ. Here the CDR3 DNA reads TGCGCCAGCAGAGTGGACTATACCACTGAAGCTTTCTTT. Amino acid sequence: CASRVDYTTEAFF.

The CDR3 region has the DNA TGTGCCAGCAGTCCTCCCGCCGGGACAGGGGTTGGTCAGCCCCAGCATTTT. Translating it yields CASSPPAGTGVGQPQHF. The chain recombines TRBV5-8 with TRBJ1-5, with 10 bases that match TRBD1. Germline V lookup: CDR1 SGHTS, CDR2 YDEGEE. The CDR3 is made up of 17 amino acids. After removal of 5 bases from V and 6 bases from J, the junction contained 14 bases not matched to a gene. The whole variable domain, filled in from reference TRBV5-8 and TRBJ1-5, reads EAGVTQSPTHLIKTRGQQATLRCSPISGHTSVYWYQQALGLGLQFLLWYDEGEERNRGNFPPRFSGRQFPNYSSELNVNALELEDSALYLCASSPPAGTGVGQPQHFGDGTRLSIL.

This clone came up a few times. The J gene is TRBJ1-2, the V gene TRBV10-1, with D hard to call. The germline CDR1 and CDR2 sequences are WNHNN and SYGVQD (reference sequence). The CDR3 runs to 13 residues. Trimming shortened V by 5 bases and J by 4 bases, and 11 bases separated the two germline ends. The CDR3 DNA reads as TGCGCCAGCAGTCGCGGGATCACCTATGGCTACACCTTC. This encodes CASSRGITYGYTF.

In its sample, this clone was seen a few times. This chain uses TRBV14 with TRBJ2-7, with 7 bases identical to TRBD2. The ends lost 1 base at V and 2 bases at J; junction bases unmatched: 11. This CDR3 region has 17 residues. Looked up from germline, CDR1 is SGHDN and CDR2 is FVKESK. CDR3 loop: CASSQGIWTRRPYEQYF. DNA for the CDR3: TGTGCCAGCAGCCAAGGGATCTGGACTAGAAGACCCTACGAGCAGTACTTC.

J is TRBJ2-4 and V is TRBV5-1; 9 bases are shared with TRBD1. Germline CDR1 SGHRS, CDR2 YFSETQ. The CDR3 extends over 14 amino acids. Unmatched junction bases numbered 4, after V lost 4 bases and J lost 5 bases. CDR3 nucleotides: TGCGCCAGCAGCCCGGGACAGGGTCAAAACATTCAGTACTTC. This sequence encodes CASSPGQGQNIQYF.

The V gene is TRBV5-6, the J gene TRBJ1-6; D not resolved. CDR3 length equals 14 residues. The V gene lost 0 bases and the J gene lost 10 bases, with 11 bases spanning the gap. CDR1 and CDR2 (germline): SGHDT, YYEEEE. The CDR3 is CASSLGLTPSPLHF. In DNA, the CDR3 is TGTGCCAGCAGCTTGGGACTCACACCGTCACCCCTCCACTTT.

This rearrangement joins TRBV28 to TRBJ2-3; 11 positions match TRBD2. This CDR3 is built from 15 residues. Per the germline V gene, CDR1 is MDHEN and CDR2 is SYDVKM. Unmatched junction bases numbered 3, after V lost 3 bases and J lost 4 bases. The CDR3: CASSFLAGGSDTQYF. The CDR3 DNA reads TGTGCCAGCAGTTTCCTAGCGGGGGGTTCAGATACGCAGTATTTT.

In its sample, this clone was seen once. The chain recombines TRBV10-3 with TRBJ1-2, with a tentative D call TRBD1 (6 bases). V lost 11 bases and J lost 5, with 21 bases in between. The germline CDR1 and CDR2 sequences are ENHRY and SYGVKD. The CDR3 length is 14 residues. The CDR3 region has the DNA TGTGCCTCCACACAGGGAGTCACTTTGTATGGCTACACCTTC. Its protein is CASTQGVTLYGYTF.

The V gene is TRBV6-2 or TRBV6-3, the J gene TRBJ1-5; 7 positions match TRBD1. With V trimmed by 0 bases and J by 4 bases, 12 bases remained unmatched. CDR3 length: 18 amino acids. Germline lookup yields CDR1 MNHEY and CDR2 SVGEGT. The CDR3 loop reads CASSYSGTALGLNQPQHF. CDR3 nucleotides: TGTGCCAGCAGTTACTCAGGGACAGCTCTGGGTTTGAATCAGCCCCAGCATTTT.

The V gene is TRBV19, the J gene TRBJ2-3; D gene unclear. The V end was cut by 1 base, the J end by 6 bases, with 5 bases between. The CDR3 is made up of 12 amino acids. Germline-derived CDR1 and CDR2 are LNHDA and SQIVND (reference sequence). This chain's CDR3 is CASSIVEDTQYF. CDR3 sequence (DNA): TGTGCCAGTAGTATAGTAGAGGATACGCAGTATTTT.

The chain combines TRBV5-4 with TRBJ2-3; TRBD1 is a possible D gene (5 bases). V was pared by 0 bases and J by 6 bases, with 5 bases between. CDR1 SGHNT and CDR2 YYREEE come from the germline V gene (reference sequence). The CDR3 is 12 residues long. The CDR3 DNA is TGTGCCAGCAGCTTGGCAGGGGATACGCAGTATTTT. As protein: CASSLAGDTQYF.

The J gene is TRBJ2-1, the V gene TRBV28; 7 bases are shared with TRBD1. J gave up 5 bases and V 8 bases, and 3 bases lay outside the gene matches. Germline CDR1 is MDHEN and CDR2 is SYDVKM. The CDR3 is 12 residues long. CDR3 DNA: TGTGCCAGCGGGACAGAACACAATGAGCAGTTCTTC. This encodes CASGTEHNEQFF.

V usage is TRBV7-8 and J usage is TRBJ1-5; 7 bases align to TRBD1. Per germline, CDR1 SGHVS and CDR2 FQNEAQ. This CDR3 is 17 amino acids long. V lost 5 bases, J lost 5 bases, and 15 bases stayed unmatched. In nucleotides, the CDR3 is TGTGCCAGCAGCCATTCACAGACAGGGAGAGGGCATCAGCCCCAGCATTTT. Its translation is CASSHSQTGRGHQPQHF.

The V gene is TRBV7-9, the J gene TRBJ2-7; 13 bases fit TRBD2. This CDR3 has 16 residues. The junction had 9 bases not matched to a gene; V was cut back by 4 bases and J by 6 bases. In germline, CDR1 is SEHNR, CDR2 FQNEAQ (reference sequence). The CDR3 region has the DNA TGTGCCAGCAGCTCAAGGACTAGCGGGAGTGGAGCCGAGCAGTACTTC. It encodes CASSSRTSGSGAEQYF.

This chain joins TRBV7-9 and TRBJ2-4; D remains unclear. This CDR3 has 14 residues. CDR1 and CDR2 (germline): SEHNR, FQNEAQ (reference sequence). The germline V and J ends were trimmed by 5 bases and 5 bases, with 13 bases remaining between them. CDR3 in amino acids: CASSSLGGENIQYF. In DNA form, the CDR3 reads TGTGCCAGCAGCAGTCTTGGCGGTGAAAACATTCAGTACTTC.

The CDR3 region is CACRDRADTEAFF. The CDR3 DNA sequence: TGTGCCTGCAGGGACAGGGCCGACACTGAAGCTTTCTTT. The chain is built from TRBV30 and TRBJ1-1; 9 bases line up with TRBD1. In germline, CDR1 is GTSNPN, CDR2 SVGIG (reference sequence). Unmatched junction bases numbered 5, after V lost 6 bases and J lost 3 bases. The CDR3 contains 13 residues.

The rearrangement uses TRBV25-1 and TRBJ1-1, with D perhaps matching TRBD1 (5 bases). Germline V gene data show CDR1 as MGHDK and CDR2 as SYGVNS. This CDR3 has 13 residues. With 3 bases removed from V and 6 bases from J, the gap between germline ends came to 11 bases. CDR3 residues: CASSDSAGSEAFF. The CDR3 nucleotides read TGTGCCAGCAGTGATTCAGCAGGGTCTGAAGCTTTCTTT.

The genes are TRBV18 and TRBJ1-1; no clear D gene. The CDR3 covers 15 residues. Per the germline V gene, CDR1 is KGHSH and CDR2 is LQKENI. Deletions cut 3 bases from V and 4 bases from J, with 15 bases between. The CDR3 nucleotides are TGTGCCAGCTCACCCTACACAGAGGGTGGCACTGAAGCTTTCTTT. Translation gives CASSPYTEGGTEAFF.

The chain combines TRBV16 with TRBJ2-7; a possible D gene is TRBD2 (6 bases). Trimming left V 4 bases short and J 2 bases short, with 18 bases between. CDR3 size: 16 residues. The germline CDR1 and CDR2 sequences are KGHSY and FQNENV. The CDR3 region is CASSPSAGAGTYEQYF. For the CDR3, the DNA is TGTGCCAGCAGCCCTTCGGCCGGGGCGGGGACCTACGAGCAGTACTTC. The whole variable domain, filled in from reference TRBV16 and TRBJ2-7, reads GEEVAQTPKHLVRGEGQKAKLYCAPIKGHSYVFWYQQVLKNEFKFLISFQNENVFDETGMPKERFSAKCLPNSPCSLEIQATKLEDSAVYFCASSPSAGAGTYEQYFGPGTRLTVT.

The chain links TRBV19 to TRBJ1-6; D not certain. CDR1 is LNHDA and CDR2 is SQIVND in the germline V gene (reference sequence). The CDR3 sequence is 13 residues long. V was pared by 8 bases and J by 6 bases, with 11 bases between. The CDR3 region has the DNA TGTGCCAGTCCCTGGCAGTCTAATTCACCCCTCCACTTT. Translated: CASPWQSNSPLHF.

The chain employs TRBV5-1 and TRBJ2-1; TRBD1 matches at 9 bases. V dropped 2 bases and J dropped 6; count of bases not matched to a gene: 12. Germline-derived CDR1 and CDR2 are SGHRS and YFSETQ. This CDR3 contains 17 residues. CDR3 bases: TGCGCCAGCAGCTTTACTAAAAACAGGGGGCTTAGCAATGAGCAGTTCTTC. Amino acids: CASSFTKNRGLSNEQFF.

V gene TRBV11-2 combines with J gene TRBJ1-2; D might be TRBD1 (5 bases). CDR1 and CDR2 (germline): SGHAT, FQNNGV. This CDR3 is built from 15 residues. The V end lost 1 base, the J end lost 4 bases, and 13 bases lay between the germline ends. The CDR3 nucleotides read TGTGCCAGCAGCTTAGGTCCGGGGGTTGGCTATGGCTACACCTTC. This codes for CASSLGPGVGYGYTF.

Points on this clone: Other nucleotide sequences in the sample specify the same CDR3. The chain employs TRBV5-1 and TRBJ2-3, with D possibly TRBD1 on 6 matching bases. Trimming shortened V by 4 bases and J by 7 bases, and 13 bases separated the two germline ends. Germline V CDR1 and CDR2: SGHRS, YFSETQ. This CDR3 has 13 residues. CDR3 in amino acids: CASSLTQGNTQYF. CDR3 nucleotides: TGCGCCAGCAGCCTGACACAGGGAAATACGCAGTATTTT.

V gene TRBV24-1 combines with J gene TRBJ1-5, with D unclear. Between the trimmed V and J ends, which lost 9 bases and 0 bases, there was a span of 11 bases. Germline loops: CDR1 KGHDR, CDR2 SFDVKD. The CDR3 totals 14 residues. CDR3: CATAGDDSNQPQHF. CDR3 bases: TGTGCCACCGCAGGTGACGATAGCAATCAGCCCCAGCATTTT.

The V and J genes are TRBV7-3 and TRBJ2-7; D possibly corresponds to TRBD2 (6 bases). V was shortened by 5 bases and J by 4 bases, with 18 bases between the two germline ends. The CDR3 is made up of 15 amino acids. Germline loops: CDR1 SGHTA, CDR2 FQGTGA. CDR3 amino acids: CASSPGGGPGYEQYF. In DNA, the CDR3 is TGTGCCAGCAGCCCAGGCGGAGGGCCGGGGTACGAGCAGTACTTC.

V gene TRBV5-4 combines with J gene TRBJ2-2; maybe TRBD1 (6 bases). The V gene's germline CDR1 is SGHNT and CDR2 YYREEE (reference sequence). This CDR3 has 15 residues. Deletions cut 5 bases from V and 0 bases from J, with 11 bases between. DNA of the CDR3: TGTGCCAGCAGACCAGGGGCCCCGAACACCGGGGAGCTGTTTTTT. It encodes CASRPGAPNTGELFF.

The rearrangement links TRBV11-2 to TRBJ2-5, with 13 bases aligning to TRBD2. The junction had 9 bases not matched to a gene; V was cut back by 4 bases and J by 4 bases. Per germline, CDR1 SGHAT and CDR2 FQNNGV. The CDR3 totals 17 residues. The CDR3 loop reads CASSSRVGLAGVETQYF. The CDR3 nucleotides read TGTGCCAGCAGCTCGCGGGTTGGACTAGCGGGAGTAGAGACCCAGTACTTC.

The rearrangement links TRBV5-1 to TRBJ2-1, with 8 bases aligning to TRBD2. The CDR3 is 15 residues long. The V and J ends lost 1 base and 6 bases, in that order; junction bases with no gene match: 6. Germline V gene sequence: CDR1 SGHRS, CDR2 YFSETQ. CDR3 region: CASSLQVAGTNEQFF. Here the CDR3 DNA reads TGCGCCAGCAGCTTGCAAGTAGCGGGGACCAATGAGCAGTTCTTC.

This sequence joins TRBV2 and TRBJ1-5; D is possibly TRBD1 (6 bases). Germline V gene sequence: CDR1 SNHLY, CDR2 FYNNEI. This CDR3 is built from 13 residues. Trimming shortened V by 6 bases and J by 8 bases, and 14 bases separated the two germline ends. The CDR3 region is CASRTGGLEPQHF. As DNA, the CDR3 is TGTGCCAGCAGGACGGGGGGGCTGGAGCCCCAGCATTTT.

In its sample, this clone was seen once. CDR3 in amino acids: CASSVGGEGDTF. Here the CDR3 DNA reads TGTGCCAGCAGCGTAGGAGGAGAGGGGGACACCTTC. This rearrangement joins TRBV9 to TRBJ1-2, with a possible D match to TRBD1 (6 bases). The CDR3 totals 12 residues. The V end was cut by 0 bases, the J end by 12 bases, with 12 bases between. In germline, CDR1 is SGDLS, CDR2 YYNGEE. The whole variable domain, filled in from reference TRBV9 and TRBJ1-2, reads DSGVTQTPKHLITATGQRVTLRCSPRSGDLSVYWYQQSLDQGLQFLIQYYNGEERAKGNILERFSAQQFPDLHSELNLSSLELGDSALYFCASSVGGEGDTFGSGTRLTVV.

This rearrangement joins TRBV2 to TRBJ2-1, with 8 bases that match TRBD1. Germline CDR1 SNHLY, CDR2 FYNNEI. Losses at the gene ends were 6 bases for V and 1 base for J; bases not matched to a gene: 5. This CDR3 comprises 15 residues. The DNA for the CDR3 is TGTGCCAGCAGCCCTGACAGGGGTTCCTACAATGAGCAGTTCTTC. Protein sequence: CASSPDRGSYNEQFF.